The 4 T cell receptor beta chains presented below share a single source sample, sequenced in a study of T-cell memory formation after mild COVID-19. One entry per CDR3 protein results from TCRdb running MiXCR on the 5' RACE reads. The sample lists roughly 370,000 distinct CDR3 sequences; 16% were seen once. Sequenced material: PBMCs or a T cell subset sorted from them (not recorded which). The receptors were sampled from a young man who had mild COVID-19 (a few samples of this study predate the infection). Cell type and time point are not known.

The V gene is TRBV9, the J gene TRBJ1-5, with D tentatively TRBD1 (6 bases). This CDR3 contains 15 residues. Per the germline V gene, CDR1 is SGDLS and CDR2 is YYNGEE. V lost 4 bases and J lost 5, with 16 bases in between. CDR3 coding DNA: TGTGCCAGCAGCAGAGAGGGGGGAACTCATCAGCCCCAGCATTTT. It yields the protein CASSREGGTHQPQHF.

The CDR3 loop reads CSAGQTGLTTPLHF. The CDR3 coding sequence is TGCAGTGCTGGACAGACAGGGCTTACGACACCCCTCCACTTT. The V call is TRBV20-1, the J call TRBJ1-6; 7 positions agree with TRBD1. This CDR3 comprises 14 residues. The germline V gene encodes CDR1 DFQATT and CDR2 SNEGSKA (reference sequence). V trimming: 5 bases; J trimming: 11 bases; junction bases outside the gene matches: 12.

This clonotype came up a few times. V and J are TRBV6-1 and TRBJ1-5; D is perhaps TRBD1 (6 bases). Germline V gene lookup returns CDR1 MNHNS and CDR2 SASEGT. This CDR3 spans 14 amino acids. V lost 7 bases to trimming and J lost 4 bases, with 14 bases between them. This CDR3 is CASKVSDRNQPQHF. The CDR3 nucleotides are TGTGCCAGCAAAGTTTCGGACAGAAATCAGCCCCAGCATTTT.

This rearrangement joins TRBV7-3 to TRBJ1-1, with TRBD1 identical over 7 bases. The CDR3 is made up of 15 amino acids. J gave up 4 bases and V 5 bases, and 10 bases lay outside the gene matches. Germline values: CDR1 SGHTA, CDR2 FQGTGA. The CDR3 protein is CASSRQGGGGTEAFF. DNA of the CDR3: TGTGCCAGCAGCAGACAGGGAGGGGGCGGCACTGAAGCTTTCTTT.